The 15 T cell receptor beta chains listed next were all sequenced from one sample in a study of T cell repertoires in cytomegalovirus infection. TCRdb processed the reads anew with MiXCR; each CDR3 protein has one entry. The sample has fewer than 700,000 distinct CDR3 sequences, 20% to 25% seen once. The sample was CD8+ T cells from PBMCs. Receptors originate from a human donor in good health (CMV status not recorded). Some clones in this sample may be carry-over from other donors' samples.

Concerning this clonotype itself: Without the conserved terminal phenylalanine or tryptophan, this CDR3 likely stems from a read error. The chain uses TRBV15 and TRBJ1-2; 8 bases map to TRBD1. Germline values: CDR1 LNHNV, CDR2 YYDKDF (reference sequence). The V segment lost 0 bases and the J segment 4 bases; nucleotides outside the gene matches: 7. The CDR3 runs to 16 residues. CDR3 nucleotide sequence: TGTGCCACCAGCAGAGATGGACTACAGGGGGTCTATGGCTACACCTTA. The encoded protein is CATSRDGLQGVYGYTL.

This clonotype appeared a few times. The V and J genes are TRBV7-6 and TRBJ2-6, with D unresolved. This CDR3 has 14 amino acids. Germline CDR1 is SGHVS and CDR2 is FNYEAQ. The ends were cut back, 5 bases at V and 4 bases at J, with 9 bases in the middle. This CDR3 reads CASSRTAGANVLTF. In DNA form, the CDR3 reads TGTGCCAGCAGCCGGACGGCCGGGGCCAACGTCCTGACTTTC.

The rearrangement uses TRBV28 and TRBJ2-5, with 11 bases identical to TRBD2. After removal of 7 bases from V and 7 bases from J, the junction contained 2 bases not matched to a gene. Germline loops: CDR1 MDHEN, CDR2 SYDVKM. The CDR3 loop spans 12 amino acids. CDR3 DNA: TGTGCCAGCACGGGACTAGCGGTGACCCAGTACTTC. Translated: CASTGLAVTQYF.

The chain employs TRBV6-2 or TRBV6-3 and TRBJ2-5; 10 bases match TRBD1. Germline loops: CDR1 MNHEY, CDR2 SVGEGT. Trimming removed 8 bases from V and 5 bases from J; junction bases left unmatched: 14. This CDR3 has 16 residues. The CDR3: CASVSNLGQGSETQYF. The CDR3 bases are TGTGCCAGCGTATCCAATCTGGGACAGGGGTCGGAGACCCAGTACTTC.

This clonotype has ten or more counts. The V call is TRBV12-3 or TRBV12-4, the J call TRBJ1-4; D is unclear. The V and J ends lost 2 bases and 1 base respectively, with 8 bases between them. The CDR3 sequence is 15 residues long. Here the CDR3 DNA reads TGTGCCAGCAGTTTATTGGAGGGAACTAATGAAAAACTGTTTTTT. It encodes CASSLLEGTNEKLFF.

This clonotype was recorded at least ten times. This sequence joins TRBV7-9 and TRBJ1-2, with D unresolved. V was cut by 5 bases and J by 3 bases, with 22 bases left in between. The germline gives CDR1 SEHNR, CDR2 FQNEAQ (reference sequence). The CDR3 contains 17 residues. This CDR3 is CASSTVRSRGRDYGYTF. The CDR3 DNA sequence: TGTGCCAGCAGCACCGTTCGCTCGCGGGGTCGAGACTATGGCTACACCTTC. Full variable domain (missing parts from reference TRBV7-9 and TRBJ1-2): DTGVSQNPRHKITKRGQNVTFRCDPISEHNRLYWYRQTLGQGPEFLTYFQNEAQLEKSRLLSDRFSAERPKGSFSTLEIQRTEQGDSAMYLCASSTVRSRGRDYGYTFGSGTRLTVV.

The chain joins TRBV29-1 to TRBJ1-2, with D hard to call. The CDR3 is 12 amino acids. V was clipped by 4 bases and J by 7 bases, with 13 bases between them. CDR1 SQVTM and CDR2 ANQGSEA come from the germline V gene. CDR3 bases: TGCAGCGTTGCCGAGCAGACCGTTGGCTACACCTTC. Its translation: CSVAEQTVGYTF.

The genes are TRBV29-1 and TRBJ2-1; 15 nucleotides align to TRBD2. The CDR3 loop spans 17 amino acids. The ends lost 1 base at V and 3 bases at J; junction bases unmatched: 4. CDR1 SQVTM and CDR2 ANQGSEA come from the germline V gene. CDR3 sequence (DNA): TGCAGCGTTGAAGGGTTGGGACTAGCGGGGGGCTACAATGAGCAGTTCTTC. It codes for CSVEGLGLAGGYNEQFF.

This clonotype came up many times. The V call is TRBV7-8, the J call TRBJ2-1; 8 nucleotides agree with TRBD2. The junction had 5 bases not matched to a gene; V was cut back by 1 base and J by 3 bases. The CDR3 contains 16 residues. The germline gives CDR1 SGHVS, CDR2 FQNEAQ. The CDR3 loop reads CASSLGRGAYYNEQFF. The CDR3 DNA reads TGTGCCAGCAGCTTAGGGCGGGGGGCTTACTACAATGAGCAGTTCTTC.

This clonotype has only a few counts. A much larger clonotype is one base distant, so this may be a read error. The chain joins TRBV5-6 to TRBJ1-1, with 8 positions matching TRBD1. Per the germline V gene, CDR1 is SGHDT and CDR2 is YYEEEE. V lost 2 bases to trimming and J lost 0 bases; unmatched junction nucleotides: 3. The CDR3 is 15 residues long. DNA of the CDR3: TGTGCCAGCAGCTTTTGGACAGGGTTGAACACTGAAGCTTTCTTT. Protein: CASSFWTGLNTEAFF.

In DNA form, the CDR3 reads TGTGCCAGCAGTTACCTTTGGAGAGGCGCTAGCACAGATACGCAGTATTTT. Its translation: CASSYLWRGASTDTQYF. The rearrangement links TRBV6-2 or TRBV6-3 to TRBJ2-3; no firm D call. CDR1 and CDR2 from the germline V gene are MNHEY and SVGEGT. The CDR3 is 17 amino acids. The V end was cut by 2 bases, the J end by 0 bases, with 15 bases between.

On this clonotype itself: Sequence at one end of the junction differs from germline and may be a read error. The V and J genes are TRBV6-6 and TRBJ2-7; D unresolved. This CDR3 spans 15 amino acids. In germline, CDR1 is MNHNY, CDR2 SVGAGI (reference sequence). CDR3 in DNA: TGTGCCAGCAGTGACTCAACTTTCCACTCCTACGAGCAGTACTTC. Protein: CASSDSTFHSYEQYF.

This clonotype was counted only a few times. The V and J genes are TRBV2 and TRBJ1-4; D ambiguous. The CDR3 runs 11 residues. Germline values: CDR1 SNHLY, CDR2 FYNNEI. The V end was cut by 8 bases, the J end by 4 bases, with 5 bases between. The DNA of the CDR3 is TGTGCCAGCCTGAGTAATGAAAAACTGTTTTTT. As protein: CASLSNEKLFF.

V and J are TRBV12-3 or TRBV12-4 and TRBJ2-2; the D gene could be TRBD1 or TRBD2 (5 bases each). Trimming stripped 7 bases from V and 4 bases from J, with 19 bases between. This CDR3 is 16 amino acids long. The CDR3 DNA sequence: TGTGCCAGCATCCCCGTTCCGGGACCAAGCACCGGGGAGCTGTTTTTT. It translates to CASIPVPGPSTGELFF.

The sample holds a few counts of this clonotype. This sequence joins TRBV27 and TRBJ2-3; 11 positions match TRBD2. The CDR3 is 18 amino acids. Trimming removed 5 bases from V and 2 bases from J; junction bases left unmatched: 12. The germline V gene encodes CDR1 MNHEY and CDR2 SMNVEV (reference sequence). The CDR3, as DNA: TGTGCCAGCAGTCCCCAGTCACTAGCGGGGGACTACACAGATACGCAGTATTTT. Translating it yields CASSPQSLAGDYTDTQYF.